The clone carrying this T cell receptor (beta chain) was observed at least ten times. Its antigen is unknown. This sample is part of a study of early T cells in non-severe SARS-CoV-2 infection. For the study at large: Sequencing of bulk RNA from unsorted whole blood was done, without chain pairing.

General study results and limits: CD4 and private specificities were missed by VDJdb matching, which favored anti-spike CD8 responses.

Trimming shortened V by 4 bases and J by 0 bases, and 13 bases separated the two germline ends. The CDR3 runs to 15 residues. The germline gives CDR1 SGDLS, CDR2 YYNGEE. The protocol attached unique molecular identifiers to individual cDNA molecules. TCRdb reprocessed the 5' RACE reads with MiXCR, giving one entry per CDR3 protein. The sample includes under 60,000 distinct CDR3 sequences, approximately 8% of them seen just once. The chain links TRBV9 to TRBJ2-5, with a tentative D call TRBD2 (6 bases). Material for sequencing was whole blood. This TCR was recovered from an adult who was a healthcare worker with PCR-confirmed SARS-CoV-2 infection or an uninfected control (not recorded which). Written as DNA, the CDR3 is TGTGCCAGCAGCCGCCGCGGGGACTACCAAGAGACCCAGTACTTC. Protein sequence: CASSRRGDYQETQYF. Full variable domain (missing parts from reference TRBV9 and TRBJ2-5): DSGVTQTPKHLITATGQRVTLRCSPRSGDLSVYWYQQSLDQGLQFLIQYYNGEERAKGNILERFSAQQFPDLHSELNLSSLELGDSALYFCASSRRGDYQETQYFGPGTRLLVL.